This T cell receptor (beta chain) was documented in a study of Graves' ophthalmopathy and Graves' hyperthyroidism. Study-wide points: The authors also found most expanded thyroid clonotypes above 0.001 frequency in blood.

This clonotype was observed a few times. What it binds is unknown. Germline V gene sequence: CDR1 SGHRS, CDR2 YFSETQ. The CDR3 covers 16 residues. Trimming left V 0 bases short and J 0 bases short, with 12 bases between. For repertoire sequencing, the TCR beta CDR3 regions were amplified from RNA transcripts. Investigators did first-round RT-PCR with HTBI primers, then second-round multiplex PCR. TCRdb passed the multiplex PCR reads through MiXCR, listing each CDR3 protein once. This table holds roughly 1.1 million distinct CDR3 sequences, 36% found once. The rearrangement links TRBV5-1 to TRBJ1-1, with a possible D match to TRBD1 (6 bases). This TCR was sampled from an adult man with Graves' hyperthyroidism. What was sequenced was peripheral blood or thyroid tissue (not recorded which). CDR3 sequence: CASSLGGAWLNTEAFF. Written as DNA, the CDR3 is TGCGCCAGCAGCTTGGGGGGGGCATGGCTGAACACTGAAGCTTTCTTT.